Each of the 22 T cell receptor beta chains below was sequenced from the same sample in a study of blood T cell repertoires in COVID-19. Method: immunoSEQ multiplex PCR; TCRdb's copy keeps in-frame clones and lacks some. This sample has about 180,000 clones, with more than 65% found just once. Sequencing was done on a sample of peripheral blood. These receptors all come from a woman aged 55-70 years with COVID-19, enrolled during active disease.

V usage is TRBV5-1 and J usage is TRBJ1-6, with D possibly matching TRBD1 (5 bases). The germline V gene has CDR1 SGHRS and CDR2 YFSETQ. This CDR3 is 15 amino acids long. V lost 4 bases and J 8 bases, leaving 16 bases between the germline ends. The CDR3 sequence is CASSLDGGSHSPLHF. The CDR3 bases are TGCGCCAGCAGCCTCGACGGGGGTTCCCATTCACCCCTCCACTTT. Full variable domain (outside the CDR3, taken from reference TRBV5-1 and TRBJ1-6): KAGVTQTPRYLIKTRGQQVTLSCSPISGHRSVSWYQQTPGQGLQFLFEYFSETQRNKGNFPGRFSGRQFSNSRSEMNVSTLELGDSALYLCASSLDGGSHSPLHFGNGTRLTVT.

The chain recombines TRBV19 with TRBJ1-5; 7 nucleotides agree with TRBD1. The CDR3 has 17 residues. Germline V gives CDR1 LNHDA, CDR2 SQIVND (reference sequence). With 3 bases clipped from V and 7 bases from J, the junction kept 15 bases outside the gene matches. The CDR3 DNA is TGTGCCAGTAGTATCATATCGGGAGGGGGCCCAGGCCAGCCCCAGCATTTT. This translates into CASSIISGGGPGQPQHF. Complete variable domain (other parts from reference TRBV19 and TRBJ1-5): DGGITQSPKYLFRKEGQNVTLSCEQNLNHDAMYWYRQDPGQGLRLIYYSQIVNDFQKGDIAEGYSVSREKKESFPLTVTSAQKNPTAFYLCASSIISGGGPGQPQHFGDGTRLSIL.

The chain employs TRBV4-2 and TRBJ2-2, with 8 bases lining up with TRBD2. CDR1 and CDR2 from the germline V gene are LGHNA and YNFKEQ. The CDR3 extends over 19 amino acids. The V gene end was trimmed by 2 bases and the J gene end by 2 bases; junction bases not matched to a gene: 13. The CDR3 DNA reads TGTGCCAGCAGCCAACCTCCCGGGGGGGCAGGGAGCAACACCGGGGAGCTGTTTTTT. Translating it yields CASSQPPGGAGSNTGELFF.

This rearrangement joins TRBV6-2 or TRBV6-3 to TRBJ1-4; TRBD1 agrees at 11 bases. The CDR3 loop spans 14 amino acids. Unmatched junction bases numbered 2, after V lost 4 bases and J lost 7 bases. CDR1 MNHEY and CDR2 SVGEGT come from the germline V gene. CDR3 DNA: TGTGCCAGCAGTTGGGACAGGGGGAGTGAAAAACTGTTTTTT. Translated: CASSWDRGSEKLFF.

The chain is built from TRBV27 and TRBJ2-1, with TRBD2 matching 12 bases. CDR1 is MNHEY and CDR2 is SMNVEV in the germline V gene (reference sequence). V was clipped by 3 bases and J by 10 bases; unmatched bases: 7. The CDR3 extends over 15 amino acids. The CDR3 coding sequence is TGTGCCAGCAGTTTTCTAGCGGGAGGGCCAAGGGAGCAGTTCTTC. Amino acid sequence: CASSFLAGGPREQFF.

This clone was seen just once. The chain couples TRBV5-4 to TRBJ2-7, with D maybe TRBD1 (5 bases). Looked up from germline, CDR1 is SGHNT and CDR2 is YYREEE (reference sequence). Trimming removed 2 bases from V and 0 bases from J, with 12 bases in between. The CDR3 consists of 15 residues. DNA of the CDR3: TGTGCCAGCAGCTTAGGGGCTAGACCCTCCTACGAGCAGTACTTC. It codes for CASSLGARPSYEQYF.

The chain carries TRBV19 and TRBJ1-5, with D hard to call. The CDR3 is made up of 16 amino acids. V was pared by 0 bases and J by 0 bases, with 9 bases between. CDR1 and CDR2 (germline): LNHDA, SQIVND (reference sequence). CDR3 sequence reads: CASSIESGNSNQPQHF. The CDR3 coding sequence is TGTGCCAGTAGTATAGAGTCAGGAAATAGCAATCAGCCCCAGCATTTT. Full variable domain (rest looked up from reference TRBV19 and TRBJ1-5): DGGITQSPKYLFRKEGQNVTLSCEQNLNHDAMYWYRQDPGQGLRLIYYSQIVNDFQKGDIAEGYSVSREKKESFPLTVTSAQKNPTAFYLCASSIESGNSNQPQHFGDGTRLSIL.

V and J are TRBV28 and TRBJ2-3; 9 bases line up with TRBD1. V gave up 5 bases and J gave up 5 bases; unmatched junction bases: 11. The CDR3 sequence is 16 residues long. Germline CDR1 reads MDHEN; CDR2 reads SYDVKM. The CDR3 sequence: CASSLSTGGPRDTQYF. CDR3 coding DNA: TGTGCCAGCAGTCTAAGTACAGGGGGCCCGAGAGATACGCAGTATTTT. Filled out from reference TRBV28 and TRBJ2-3, the complete variable domain reads DVKVTQSSRYLVKRTGEKVFLECVQDMDHENMFWYRQDPGLGLRLIYFSYDVKMKEKGDIPEGYSVSREKKERFSLILESASTNQTSMYLCASSLSTGGPRDTQYFGPGTRLTVL.

The J gene is TRBJ2-7, the V gene TRBV18, with D possibly matching TRBD1 (5 bases). The CDR3 sequence is 14 residues long. The V end lost 4 bases, the J end lost 3 bases, and 13 bases lay between the germline ends. Germline-derived CDR1 and CDR2 are KGHSH and LQKENI. The CDR3: CASSRGQGDYEQYF. Written as DNA, the CDR3 is TGTGCCAGCTCACGGGGCCAAGGGGACTACGAGCAGTACTTC.

The CDR3 nucleotides read TGTGCCAGCACCAAGGAAGGGGTAGAGAACACTGAAGCTTTCTTT. Its protein is CASTKEGVENTEAFF. J is TRBJ1-1 and V is TRBV2; D is possibly TRBD1 (5 bases). This CDR3 spans 15 amino acids. CDR1 and CDR2 from the germline V gene are SNHLY and FYNNEI. The V end was cut by 7 bases, the J end by 1 base, with 16 bases between.

The genes are TRBV2 and TRBJ1-4; D is perhaps TRBD1 (6 bases). The V gene lost 8 bases and the J gene lost 6 bases, with 16 bases spanning the gap. This CDR3 comprises 14 residues. Germline V gene sequence: CDR1 SNHLY, CDR2 FYNNEI. The chain's CDR3 is CASRKTGADEKLFF. The CDR3 coding sequence is TGTGCCAGCCGGAAGACAGGAGCGGATGAAAAACTGTTTTTT. Drawing the rest from reference TRBV2 and TRBJ1-4, the complete variable domain is EPEVTQTPSHQVTQMGQEVILRCVPISNHLYFYWYRQILGQKVEFLVSFYNNEISEKSEIFDDQFSVERPDGSNFTLKIRSTKLEDSAMYFCASRKTGADEKLFFGSGTQLSVL.

CDR3 in amino acids: CASSLSGRGTEAFF. The CDR3 nucleotides are TGTGCCAGCAGTTTATCGGGCAGGGGGACTGAAGCTTTCTTT. The chain combines TRBV28 with TRBJ1-1; the match to TRBD1 covers 7 bases. With 1 base clipped from V and 5 bases from J, the junction kept 4 bases outside the gene matches. This CDR3 spans 14 amino acids. The germline CDR1 and CDR2 sequences are MDHEN and SYDVKM.

The chain couples TRBV6-5 to TRBJ2-3; 7 bases map to TRBD1. J was trimmed by 7 bases and V by 6 bases; bases with no gene match: 10. The length of the CDR3 is 14 residues. Germline V gene lookup returns CDR1 MNHEY and CDR2 SVGAGI. CDR3 region: CASSLGTVHYTQYF. Written as DNA, the CDR3 is TGTGCCAGCAGCCTCGGGACAGTGCACTATACGCAGTATTTT.

The V gene is TRBV9, the J gene TRBJ2-2; D is undetermined. CDR1 is SGDLS, CDR2 YYNGEE, per germline. Trimming took off 3 bases at V and 0 bases at J, with 12 bases between the two ends. This CDR3 comprises 16 residues. CDR3 residues: CASSAADMPNTGELFF. CDR3 nucleotides: TGTGCCAGCAGCGCCGCCGACATGCCGAACACCGGGGAGCTGTTTTTT.

This sequence joins TRBV6-2 or TRBV6-3 and TRBJ2-1; possible D gene TRBD2, 6 bases. This CDR3 is built from 16 residues. Germline assignment: CDR1 MNHEY and CDR2 SVGEGT. V was trimmed by 5 bases and J by 1 base, leaving 15 bases between them. CDR3 region: CASSLRLRDSYNEQFF. The CDR3 region has the DNA TGTGCCAGCAGTCTTAGGTTGCGGGATTCCTACAATGAGCAGTTCTTC.

V gene TRBV28 combines with J gene TRBJ1-1, with TRBD1 as a possible D gene (5 bases). Trimming pared 6 bases from V and 7 bases from J, leaving 12 bases between. CDR1 MDHEN and CDR2 SYDVKM come from the germline V gene. The CDR3 contains 12 residues. The CDR3 DNA reads TGTGCCAGCAGGCCACAGGTGCGTGAAGCTTTCTTT. Protein: CASRPQVREAFF. Full variable domain (missing parts from reference TRBV28 and TRBJ1-1): DVKVTQSSRYLVKRTGEKVFLECVQDMDHENMFWYRQDPGLGLRLIYFSYDVKMKEKGDIPEGYSVSREKKERFSLILESASTNQTSMYLCASRPQVREAFFGQGTRLTVV.

This chain links TRBV18 with TRBJ1-5; TRBD1 aligns across 9 bases. This CDR3 has 14 amino acids. The V segment lost 3 bases and the J segment 6 bases; nucleotides outside the gene matches: 3. Looked up from germline, CDR1 is KGHSH and CDR2 is LQKENI. Here the CDR3 DNA reads TGTGCCAGCTCACCGGGACAGGGCGGTCAGCCCCAGCATTTT. It is translated as CASSPGQGGQPQHF.

The gene calls are TRBV10-3 and TRBJ1-1, with D maybe TRBD1 (6 bases). The CDR3 contains 13 residues. V lost 8 bases and J lost 0, with 10 bases in between. Germline V gives CDR1 ENHRY, CDR2 SYGVKD. The CDR3 sequence: CAIQQGLNTEAFF. For the CDR3, the DNA is TGTGCCATCCAACAGGGCCTGAACACTGAAGCTTTCTTT.

This clone turned up a few times. The V call is TRBV27, the J call TRBJ2-7; TRBD2 might be the D (5 bases). Germline V lookup: CDR1 MNHEY, CDR2 SMNVEV (reference sequence). V lost 3 bases to trimming and J lost 3 bases, with 12 bases between them. This CDR3 comprises 14 residues. The CDR3 region has the DNA TGTGCCAGCAGTTTGCTAACGGGGAGCTACGAGCAGTACTTC. Its translation is CASSLLTGSYEQYF.

The chain recombines TRBV10-1 with TRBJ2-3, with D possibly matching TRBD2 (6 bases). V gave up 4 bases and J gave up 2 bases, with 16 bases separating them. This CDR3 has 16 residues. Germline CDR1 WNHNN, CDR2 SYGVQD (reference sequence). CDR3 in DNA: TGCGCCAGCAGTGGCAGGGACTTGGGAGCCACAGATACGCAGTATTTT. It is translated as CASSGRDLGATDTQYF.

The V gene is TRBV6-2 or TRBV6-3, the J gene TRBJ2-6, with TRBD1 identical over 7 bases. J lost 1 base, V lost 6 bases, and 3 bases had no gene match. Germline V gene lookup returns CDR1 MNHEY and CDR2 SVGEGT. The CDR3 has 15 amino acids. The CDR3 protein is CASSLDRSGANVLTF. The CDR3, as DNA: TGTGCCAGCAGCCTGGACAGGTCTGGGGCCAACGTCCTGACTTTC.

The genes are TRBV6-4 and TRBJ2-2; the match to TRBD1 covers 8 bases. The CDR3 spans 14 residues. Germline loops: CDR1 MRHNA, CDR2 SNTAGT. V was clipped by 7 bases and J by 2 bases; unmatched bases: 3. CDR3 nucleotides: TGTGCCAGCACGGACAGGGACAACACCGGGGAGCTGTTTTTT. Translated, it gives CASTDRDNTGELFF.